The clone carrying this T cell receptor (beta chain) was detected many times. Its antigen remains unidentified. The sample is drawn from a study of T-cell memory formation after mild COVID-19. Study information: For the most part, TCR clusters were specific to one donor.

Whole-study results and caveats: Cross-reactive memory appears to have joined, as suggested by some responding clones showing up in pre-infection memory. Those CD4+ clones that contracted were mainly in CM and EM (CD8+ ones in EMRA).

Trimming cost V 2 bases and J 6 bases, with 8 bases left between them. In germline, CDR1 is SGHTA, CDR2 FQGTGA. The CDR3 consists of 12 residues. TCRdb ran MiXCR on the 5' RACE reads and lists one entry per CDR3 protein. The table includes about 400,000 distinct CDR3 sequences, about 20% detected once. V and J are TRBV7-3 and TRBJ2-7; D perhaps matches TRBD2 (6 bases). The sequencing sample was made of PBMCs or a T cell subset sorted from them (not recorded which). The TCR sequence derives from a man between 18 and 29 years old who had mild COVID-19 (a few samples of this study predate the infection). Cell type and time point are not known. The DNA for the CDR3 is TGTGCCAGCAGCTTACCCGGGGGCGAGCAGTACTTC. Translating it yields CASSLPGGEQYF.